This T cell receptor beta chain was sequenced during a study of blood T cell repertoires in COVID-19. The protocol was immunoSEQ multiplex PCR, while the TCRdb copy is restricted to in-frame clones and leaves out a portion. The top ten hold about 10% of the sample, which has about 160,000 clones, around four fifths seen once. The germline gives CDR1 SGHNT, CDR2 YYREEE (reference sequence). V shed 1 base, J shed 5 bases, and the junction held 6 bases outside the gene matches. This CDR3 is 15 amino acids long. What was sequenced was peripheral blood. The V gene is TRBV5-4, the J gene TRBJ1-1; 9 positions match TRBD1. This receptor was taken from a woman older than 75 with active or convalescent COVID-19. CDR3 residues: CASSLMTGGKTEAFF. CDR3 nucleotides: TGTGCCAGCAGCTTGATGACAGGGGGTAAAACTGAAGCTTTCTTT.